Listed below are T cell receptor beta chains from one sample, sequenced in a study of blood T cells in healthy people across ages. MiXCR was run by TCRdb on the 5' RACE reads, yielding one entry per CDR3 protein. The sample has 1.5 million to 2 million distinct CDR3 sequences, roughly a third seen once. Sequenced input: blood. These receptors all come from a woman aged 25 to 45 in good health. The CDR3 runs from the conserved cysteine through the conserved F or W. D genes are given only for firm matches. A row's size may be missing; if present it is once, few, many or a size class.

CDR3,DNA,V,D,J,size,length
CATPPGKGLEFSDSYNGQFF,TGTGCCACCCCACCGGGGAAGGGACTAGAGTTTTCGGACTCCTACAATGGGCAGTTCTTC,TRBV7-9,TRBD2,TRBJ2-1,once,20
CASNGRESTEAFF,TGTGCCAGCAACGGGAGGGAATCCACTGAAGCTTTCTTT,TRBV7-9,-,TRBJ1-1,-,13
CASSLDLWPQHF,TGTGCCAGCAGCTTGGATTTGTGGCCCCAGCATTTT,TRBV5-8,-,TRBJ1-5,few,12
CASSVEGSGGGTNEQFF,TGTGCCAGCAGCGTCGAGGGTAGCGGGGGGGGTACTAATGAGCAGTTCTTC,TRBV9,TRBD2,TRBJ2-1,-,17
CASSPGQPISPLHF,TGTGCCAGCAGTCCGGGACAGCCAATTTCACCCCTCCACTTT,TRBV27,TRBD1,TRBJ1-6,-,14
CASSLGASGRAPTDTQYF,TGTGCCAGCAGTTTAGGCGCTAGCGGGAGGGCCCCCACAGATACGCAGTATTTT,TRBV27,TRBD2,TRBJ2-3,-,18
CASSTRQGATDTQYF,TGCGCCAGCAGCACCCGACAGGGGGCTACAGATACGCAGTATTTT,TRBV4-1,TRBD1,TRBJ2-3,many,15
CASSLGVSGTDTQYF,TGCGCCAGCAGCTTGGGGGTTAGCGGCACAGATACGCAGTATTTT,TRBV5-1,-,TRBJ2-3,-,15
CSATESWTYEQYF,TGCAGTGCTACAGAAAGTTGGACCTACGAGCAGTACTTC,TRBV20-1,-,TRBJ2-7,few,13
CASSSLGTGNEAFF,TGTGCCAGCTCATCCTTGGGCACGGGGAATGAAGCTTTCTTT,TRBV18,-,TRBJ1-1,-,14
CASSQQGASTDTQYF,TGTGCCAGCAGCCAACAGGGGGCTAGCACAGATACGCAGTATTTT,TRBV7-8,TRBD1,TRBJ2-3,many,15
CASSTTSYEQFF,TGTGCCAGCAGCACAACTAGCTATGAGCAGTTCTTC,TRBV11-2,-,TRBJ2-1,-,12
CAISESSGSTDTQYF,TGTGCCATCAGTGAGTCTAGCGGTAGCACAGATACGCAGTATTTT,TRBV10-3,-,TRBJ2-3,few,15
CTSIEGGYNEQFF,TGTACCAGCATTGAGGGTGGCTACAATGAGCAGTTCTTC,TRBV6-1,-,TRBJ2-1,-,13
CRIGLQGNTGELFF,TGCAGGATCGGGTTGCAGGGGAATACCGGGGAGCTGTTTTTT,TRBV29-1,-,TRBJ2-2,-,14
CASSPLGGYNEQFF,TGTGCCAGCAGCCCCTTAGGCGGATACAATGAGCAGTTCTTC,TRBV7-2,-,TRBJ2-1,-,14
CASSSVAGRSYNEQFF,TGTGCCAGCAGTTCAGTAGCGGGTCGCTCCTACAATGAGCAGTTCTTC,TRBV27,TRBD2,TRBJ2-1,-,16
CASSILAGYTDTQYF,TGTGCCAGCAGTATACTAGCGGGGTACACAGATACGCAGTATTTT,TRBV27,TRBD2,TRBJ2-3,-,15
CASSAPGQGGDTEAFF,TGTGCCAGCAGCGCGCCGGGACAGGGTGGGGACACTGAAGCTTTCTTT,TRBV9,TRBD1,TRBJ1-1,-,16
CASTQRGGTPYEQYF,TGTGCCAGCACCCAACGGGGCGGGACCCCCTACGAGCAGTACTTC,TRBV27,-,TRBJ2-7,-,15
CASSPPQGKSQYF,TGTGCCAGCTCACCACCCCAGGGAAAATCCCAGTACTTC,TRBV18,-,TRBJ2-5,-,13
CASSLNWQGAREQYF,TGTGCCAGCAGCTTAAATTGGCAGGGGGCTCGGGAGCAGTACTTC,TRBV5-5,TRBD1,TRBJ2-7,-,15
CATSDVTGDAYSNQPQHF,TGTGCCACCAGTGACGTGACAGGGGACGCCTATAGCAATCAGCCCCAGCATTTT,TRBV24-1,TRBD1,TRBJ1-5,-,18
CASSPPRNSGANVLTF,TGTGCCAGCAGCCCCCCACGTAACTCTGGGGCCAACGTCCTGACTTTC,TRBV12-3/TRBV12-4,-,TRBJ2-6,many,16
CASSESTGRNEQFF,TGCGCCAGCAGTGAGTCAACAGGGCGGAATGAGCAGTTCTTC,TRBV10-1,-,TRBJ2-1,-,14
CASSPIWAETQETQYF,TGTGCCAGCTCACCGATCTGGGCGGAGACCCAAGAGACCCAGTACTTC,TRBV18,-,TRBJ2-5,few,16
CASSQEEQDTQYF,TGTGCCAGCAGCCAAGAGGAGCAAGATACGCAGTATTTT,TRBV3-1,-,TRBJ2-3,-,13
CRATGTGDYEQYF,TGCAGAGCCACCGGGACAGGTGATTACGAGCAGTACTTC,TRBV20-1,TRBD1,TRBJ2-7,-,13
CASSLSLPGTPSTDTQYF,TGTGCCAGCAGCTTAAGCCTACCCGGGACACCGAGCACAGATACGCAGTATTTT,TRBV7-9,-,TRBJ2-3,-,18
CSAREAGGAGDTQYF,TGCAGTGCTAGAGAGGCGGGGGGGGCCGGGGATACGCAGTATTTT,TRBV20-1,TRBD2,TRBJ2-3,-,15
CASGDTRVLETQYF,TGTGCCAGCGGCGATACCAGGGTATTGGAGACCCAGTACTTC,TRBV5-4,-,TRBJ2-5,once,14
CASSYFSTRRGPTDTQYF,TGTGCCAGCAGTTACTTCTCGACACGGAGGGGGCCCACAGATACGCAGTATTTT,TRBV6-5,-,TRBJ2-3,-,18
CASSFVDRNEQDF,TGTGCCAGCAGCTTTGTTGACAGGAACGAGCAGGACTTC,TRBV5-6,-,TRBJ2-7,-,13
CSARDPDMQYF,TGCAGTGCTAGAGATCCGGATATGCAGTATTTT,TRBV20-1,-,TRBJ2-3,-,11
CASSAQPFLAGSTDTQYF,TGTGCCAGCAGCGCGCAGCCATTTCTAGCGGGGAGCACAGATACGCAGTATTTT,TRBV9,TRBD2,TRBJ2-3,-,18
CASSGQGWGVQFF,TGTGCCAGCAGTGGCCAGGGTTGGGGTGTGCAGTTCTTC,TRBV6-1,-,TRBJ2-1,-,13
CASALGYSTDTQYF,TGTGCCAGCGCCCTGGGCTACAGCACAGATACGCAGTATTTT,TRBV9,-,TRBJ2-3,-,14
CSADGLRGYNEQFF,TGCAGTGCCGATGGACTGCGGGGATACAATGAGCAGTTCTTC,TRBV20-1,-,TRBJ2-1,few,14
CASSLALGDSYNEQYF,TGTGCCAGCAGCTTAGCGCTGGGCGACTCCTACAATGAGCAGTACTTC,TRBV7-2,-,TRBJ2-7,-,16
CASSRLAGGRGADTQYF,TGTGCCAGCAGTCGACTAGCGGGAGGCCGGGGGGCAGATACGCAGTATTTT,TRBV27,TRBD2,TRBJ2-3,few,17
CASWAPGTGVYEQYF,TGTGCCAGCTGGGCCCCCGGGACAGGGGTTTACGAGCAGTACTTC,TRBV6-1,TRBD1,TRBJ2-7,-,15
CASSYSGQALGTEAFF,TGTGCCAGCAGTTACTCAGGACAGGCGTTGGGCACTGAAGCTTTCTTT,TRBV6-2/TRBV6-3,TRBD1,TRBJ1-1,few,16
CASSVDVGLRESLHF,TGTGCCAGCAGCGTGGACGTCGGGCTCCGTGAATCCCTCCACTTT,TRBV9,-,TRBJ1-6,many,15
CAWNPGPTGELFF,TGTGCCTGGAACCCCGGCCCTACCGGGGAGCTGTTTTTT,TRBV30,-,TRBJ2-2,-,13
CASSEPPGAHQPQHF,TGCGCCAGCAGTGAGCCTCCGGGGGCCCATCAGCCCCAGCATTTT,TRBV10-1,-,TRBJ1-5,few,15
CASSLGDRGGFRNQPQHF,TGTGCCAGCAGCCTAGGGGACAGGGGAGGCTTTCGCAATCAGCCCCAGCATTTT,TRBV4-2,TRBD1,TRBJ1-5,few,18
CSARDMASGTLEQYF,TGCAGTGCTAGAGATATGGCTAGCGGGACTCTCGAGCAGTACTTC,TRBV20-1,TRBD2,TRBJ2-7,few,15
CSADAGPGNTRYF,TGCAGTGCTGATGCCGGCCCGGGGAATACGCGGTATTTT,TRBV20-1,-,TRBJ2-3,-,13
CASSPSAGEFYNEQFF,TGTGCCAGCAGTCCGTCAGCGGGCGAATTCTACAATGAGCAGTTCTTC,TRBV27,-,TRBJ2-1,-,16
CASSYSLEGLAGLEQFF,TGTGCCAGCAGTTACTCGCTTGAAGGACTAGCGGGGTTAGAGCAGTTCTTC,TRBV6-6,TRBD2,TRBJ2-1,few,17
CASSSDRLPSSSYEQYF,TGTGCCAGCAGTTCAGATAGACTTCCCTCTAGCTCCTACGAGCAGTACTTC,TRBV28,-,TRBJ2-7,few,17
CASSFSVTHEQYF,TGTGCCAGCAGCTTTTCAGTGACCCACGAGCAGTACTTC,TRBV7-2,-,TRBJ2-7,-,13
CASTTLSLQETQYF,TGTGCCAGCACCACTCTTAGCCTCCAAGAGACCCAGTACTTC,TRBV7-9,-,TRBJ2-5,-,14